The 32 T cell receptor beta chains in this list originate from one sample, sequenced in a study of tumor and adjacent non-tumor tissue in lung cancer. The template was RNA from unsorted bulk tissue. The normal lung tissue was taken more than 3 cm from the tumor edge. TCRbeta libraries were built with three rounds of nested PCR, modified from ARM-PCR. TCRdb processed the multiplex PCR reads anew with MiXCR; each CDR3 protein has one entry. The data contain more than 75,000 distinct CDR3 sequences, 80% of them singletons. Sequenced: distant non-tumor lung tissue. These receptors originate from a man in his fifties or sixties with small cell lung cancer.

With respect to this clonotype: At one of its ends the junction is not consistent with the germline gene, which may arise from a read error. The gene calls are TRBV12-3 or TRBV12-4 and TRBJ2-5; the D gene is possibly TRBD1 (5 bases). This CDR3 region has 15 residues. CDR3 DNA: TGTGCCAGCAGCCACGTAGCCCCCAGGGAAAAGACACAGTACTTC. Protein: CASSHVAPREKTQYF.

With respect to this clonotype: A junction end diverges from the germline sequence, so it may reflect a read error. V is TRBV20-1 and J is TRBJ2-7; no clear D. CDR1 DFQATT and CDR2 SNEGSKA come from the germline V gene (reference sequence). The CDR3 extends over 11 amino acids. DNA of the CDR3: TGCAGTCCTTGGTGGGTCGACGAGCAGTATTTC. Translating gives CSPWWVDEQYF.

This clonotype was picked up one time. A clone one base away is much larger, so this may be a read error. The chain employs TRBV20-1 and TRBJ2-5; D not resolved. CDR3 length: 13 amino acids. V was shortened by 5 bases and J by 1 base, with 11 bases between the two germline ends. From germline, CDR1 is DFQATT and CDR2 SNEGSKA (reference sequence). Here the CDR3 DNA reads TGCAGTGCTTATAGCTGGACCCAAGAGACCCAGTACTTC. This encodes CSAYSWTQETQYF.

About this clonotype itself: Being one base from a much bigger clone, this may be a read error. The rearrangement links TRBV7-9 to TRBJ2-1; 8 bases are a match to TRBD2. Germline CDR1 is SEHNR and CDR2 is FQNEAQ (reference sequence). CDR3 length: 14 amino acids. The CDR3 protein is CASSRGGTYDEQFF. In DNA, the CDR3 is TGTGCCAGCAGCCGGGGGGGAACCTACGATGAGCAGTTCTTC.

This clonotype appeared many times. The chain employs TRBV20-1 and TRBJ2-3, with D hard to call. Trimming stripped 1 base from V and 2 bases from J, with 7 bases between. Germline V lookup: CDR1 DFQATT, CDR2 SNEGSKA (reference sequence). This CDR3 region has 13 residues. The CDR3 spells CSARASNTDTQYF. The CDR3, as DNA: TGCAGTGCTAGAGCGTCTAACACAGATACGCAGTATTTT.

As for this clonotype: An end of the junction differs from the germline gene, which may be a read error. The CDR3 sequence is CASSWGRPFTDKQYF. The CDR3 bases are TGTGCCAGCAGTTGGGGCCGGCCCTTCACAGATAAGCAGTATTTT. The chain has TRBV6-6 and TRBJ2-3; D perhaps matches TRBD1 (5 bases). Germline-derived CDR1 and CDR2 are MNHNY and SVGAGI (reference sequence). The CDR3 is made up of 15 amino acids.

Of note for this clonotype: A much larger clone differs from this one at a single base, so this may be a read error. The V gene is TRBV12-3 or TRBV12-4, the J gene TRBJ1-5, with 12 nucleotides matching TRBD1. This CDR3 comprises 16 residues. The DNA of the CDR3 is TGTGCCGGCAGTTCCTCCGGGACAGGGGGCGGTCAGCCCCAGCATTTT. Amino acid sequence: CAGSSSGTGGGQPQHF.

This clonotype was detected only once. A much larger clonotype is one base distant, so this may be a read error. V usage is TRBV2 and J usage is TRBJ2-7; TRBD2 aligns across 7 bases. The CDR3 contains 15 residues. CDR1 is SNHLY, CDR2 FYNNEI, per germline. CDR3 coding DNA: TGTGCCAGCAGTGATGGGGGACTACGGAGCTATGTGCAGCACTTC. Translated: CASSDGGLRSYVQHF. Based on the CDR3 plus reference TRBV2 and TRBJ2-7, the full variable domain is EPEVTQTPSHQVTQMGQEVILRCVPISNHLYFYWYRQILGQKVEFLVSFYNNEISEKSEIFDDQFSVERPDGSNFTLKIRSTKLEDSAMYFCASSDGGLRSYVQHFGPGTRLTVT.

Turning to this clonotype: Possible read error: a much larger clone is one base away. The conserved final phenylalanine or tryptophan is absent from the CDR3, which likely points to a read error. The chain is built from TRBV20-1 and TRBJ1-2; 11 bases are shared with TRBD1. The germline V gene has CDR1 DFQATT and CDR2 SNEGSKA (reference sequence). V gave up 5 bases and J gave up 8 bases; unmatched junction bases: 7. The CDR3 has 13 residues. The CDR3 sequence: CSALMDRGLGYTL. CDR3 DNA sequence: TGCAGTGCTTTGATGGACAGGGGGCTAGGCTACACCTTA.

Comment on this clonotype: One junction end disagrees with the germline gene, perhaps due to a read error. This chain uses TRBV11-2 with TRBJ2-1; TRBD1 might be the D (5 bases). Germline-derived CDR1 and CDR2 are SGHAT and FQNNGV. CDR3 size: 13 residues. This chain's CDR3 is CARSLGAAGLKIF. CDR3 nucleotide sequence: TGTGCCCGCAGCTTAGGGGCGGCAGGCCTAAAGATCTTC.

V gene TRBV30 combines with J gene TRBJ2-7; the D gene could be TRBD1 or TRBD2 (5 bases each). The CDR3 spans 15 residues. Germline CDR1 reads GTSNPN; CDR2 reads SVGIG (reference sequence). The CDR3 coding sequence is TGTGCCGGACGCGGAAGCTGGAGAGGGGTCTACGAGCACTACGTC. It is translated as CAGRGSWRGVYEHYV.

Details on this clonotype: A single base separates this from a much larger clone, so it may be a read error. Lacking the conserved final phenylalanine or tryptophan, this CDR3 likely reflects a read error. The chain couples TRBV7-8 to TRBJ2-2; 7 positions agree with TRBD2. The CDR3 spans 16 residues. The germline V gene has CDR1 SGHVS and CDR2 FQNEAQ. The J segment lost 5 bases and the V segment lost 6 bases, leaving 12 bases of the junction unmatched. This CDR3 reads CASRRVWREFTGELFI. The CDR3 nucleotides are TGTGCCAGCAGGAGGGTATGGCGGGAGTTTACCGGGGAGCTGTTTATT.

Regarding this clonotype: One end of the junction does not line up with germline, which may come from a read error. The rearrangement uses TRBV5-1 and TRBJ2-1, with D possibly called TRBD1 or TRBD2 (5 bases each). The V gene's germline CDR1 is SGHRS and CDR2 YFSETQ. The CDR3 is 10 amino acids. CDR3 region: CASSLGTQGF. The CDR3 nucleotides are TGCGCCAGCAGCTTGGGGACTCAGGGCTTC.

To note about this clonotype: This sequence may be a read error, since a much larger clone differs from it by one base. The genes are TRBV30 and TRBJ2-1, with TRBD2 as a possible D gene (6 bases). Per the germline V gene, CDR1 is GTSNPN and CDR2 is SVGIG (reference sequence). Trimming took off 7 bases at V and 5 bases at J, with 15 bases between the two ends. The CDR3 runs to 13 residues. The CDR3 is CASKRVGNNEQFF. The CDR3 DNA reads TGTGCCTCTAAGCGGGTGGGCAACAATGAGCAGTTCTTC.

With respect to this clonotype: The conserved phenylalanine or tryptophan is not found at the CDR3 terminus, so this likely reflects a read error. The CDR3 nucleotides read TGTGTCAGCAACTTAGGGCACCGCATGAACACTGAAGCTTTCTCT. It yields the protein CVSNLGHRMNTEAFS. The chain carries TRBV11-1 and TRBJ1-1, with D unclear. Germline V gives CDR1 SGHAT, CDR2 FQDESV (reference sequence). The CDR3 runs 15 residues.

Comment on this clonotype: At one end the junction does not follow the germline gene, possibly because of a read error. This chain joins TRBV11-2 and TRBJ2-4; perhaps TRBD2 as D (6 bases). This CDR3 spans 13 amino acids. Germline V lookup: CDR1 SGHAT, CDR2 FQNNGV. CDR3 residues: CAGSLEAAGIQYF. CDR3 DNA: TGTGCCGGCAGCCTAGAGGCAGCGGGCATTCAGTACTTC.

This clonotype was seen a few times. The gene calls are TRBV6-1 and TRBJ2-5; 8 nucleotides match TRBD2. The CDR3 has 14 amino acids. Germline V CDR1 and CDR2: MNHNS, SASEGT. The DNA for the CDR3 is TGTGCTTACTCCCGGGGGGGAGGCCAAGAGACCCAGTACTTC. Amino acids: CAYSRGGGQETQYF.

The CDR3 region is CAGNFSRNYNEQFF. As DNA, the CDR3 is TGTGCCGGCAACTTTAGCCGAAATTACAATGAGCAGTTCTTC. The rearrangement uses TRBV11-3 and TRBJ2-1, with no clear D. Trimming shortened V by 11 bases and J by 4 bases, and 18 bases separated the two germline ends. Germline assignment: CDR1 SGHNT and CDR2 YENEEA. This CDR3 is built from 14 residues.

Regarding this clonotype: An end of the junction differs from the germline gene, which may be a read error. The chain employs TRBV11-3 and TRBJ2-2; perhaps D is TRBD1 or TRBD2 (5 bases each). CDR3 length: 15 amino acids. Germline CDR1 is SGHNT and CDR2 is YENEEA. CDR3 bases: TGTGCCAGCAGCCTCGACAGTGGGCAGGCCGGGGAGCTGTTCTTT. Amino acid sequence: CASSLDSGQAGELFF. The full variable domain, completed using reference TRBV11-3 and TRBJ2-2, is EAGVVQSPRYKIIEKKQPVAFWCNPISGHNTLYWYLQNLGQGPELLIRYENEEAVDDSQLPKDRFSAERLKGVDSTLKIQPAELGDSAVYLCASSLDSGQAGELFFGEGSRLTVL.

This clonotype was found many times. A read error is possible here, since a much larger clone lies one base away. The chain links TRBV4-2 to TRBJ2-1; TRBD2 matches at 14 bases. The CDR3 contains 17 residues. The V gene's germline CDR1 is LGHNA and CDR2 YNFKEQ. CDR3 sequence (DNA): TGTGTCAGCAGCCCTCGGAGCCTGACTAGCGGGAGGGGTGAGCAGTTCTTC. Protein: CVSSPRSLTSGRGEQFF.

Remarks on this clonotype: One end of the junction does not line up with germline, which may come from a read error. V gene TRBV7-9 combines with J gene TRBJ2-1, with a tentative D call TRBD2 (5 bases). Germline V gene sequence: CDR1 SEHNR, CDR2 FQNEAQ (reference sequence). This CDR3 comprises 15 residues. CDR3 bases: TGTGCCAGCAGCTTAGGCCCGGGATCCAGTAATGAGCAGTTTTTC. Amino acids: CASSLGPGSSNEQFF.

This clonotype was detected once. Possible read error: a much larger clone is one base away. The chain carries TRBV6-5 and TRBJ2-1; D gene ambiguous. This CDR3 contains 15 residues. Germline V gene sequence: CDR1 MNHEY, CDR2 SVGAGI. The DNA of the CDR3 is TGTGCCAGCAGTCCCGGATTTATATTTTCATATGAGCAGTTATTC. Its translation is CASSPGFIFSYEQLF.

On this clonotype itself: The CDR3 carries no conserved terminal phenylalanine or tryptophan, so it likely arises from a read error. Because the CDR3's place on the DNA is in doubt, the DNA is left out and the CDR3 is given as listed by TCRdb. This sequence joins TRBV11-2 and TRBJ1-2. Germline CDR1 SGHAT, CDR2 FQNNGV. The CDR3 is 13 amino acids long, termini counted. This CDR3 is CASRQHGDGGYTV.

The CDR3 DNA is TGTGCCAGCAGCGGACAGGGGGCGGAATCACCCCTCCACTTT. Translation gives CASSGQGAESPLHF. The chain uses TRBV5-5 and TRBJ1-6; 11 bases align to TRBD1. J was trimmed by 10 bases and V by 4 bases; bases with no gene match: 4. CDR1 is SGHKS, CDR2 YYEKEE, per germline (reference sequence). The CDR3 is 14 residues long.

Note on this clonotype: A junction boundary mismatches the germline segment, possibly from a read error. This rearrangement joins TRBV5-4 to TRBJ2-5, with D possibly TRBD2 on 5 matching bases. The CDR3 totals 15 residues. CDR1 SGHNT and CDR2 YYREEE come from the germline V gene (reference sequence). The CDR3 region is CANSLEVGVGETQYF. As DNA, the CDR3 is TGTGCCAACAGCTTGGAGGTGGGAGTGGGGGAGACCCAGTACTTC.

As to this clonotype: An end of the junction differs from the germline gene, which may be a read error. The gene calls are TRBV5-6 and TRBJ2-6; either TRBD1 or TRBD2 may supply D (5 bases each). The CDR3 is made up of 16 amino acids. Germline-derived CDR1 and CDR2 are SGHDT and YYEEEE. The CDR3 region is CASSLVGWTGANVPTF. DNA for the CDR3: TGTGCCAGTAGCTTGGTTGGGTGGACTGGGGCCAACGTCCCGACTTTC.

This clonotype was observed a single time. This could be a read error, since a much larger clone is one nucleotide away. The rearrangement uses TRBV7-9 and TRBJ2-1, with TRBD2 as a possible D gene (5 bases). Germline CDR1 is SEHNR and CDR2 is FQNEAQ (reference sequence). This CDR3 spans 14 amino acids. Here the CDR3 DNA reads TGTTCCAGCAGCTCCTCGGGCCGAGGGAATGAGCAGTTCTTC. Protein: CSSSSSGRGNEQFF.

Comments on this clonotype: Sequence at one end of the junction differs from germline and may be a read error. The genes are TRBV12-3 or TRBV12-4 and TRBJ2-5; D gene ambiguous. The CDR3 loop spans 12 amino acids. The CDR3, as DNA: TGTGCCAACAGTTTTACACATGAGACCCAGTACTTC. It translates to CANSFTHETQYF.

The chain has TRBV29-1 and TRBJ2-3; 10 nucleotides line up with TRBD2. Per germline, CDR1 SQVTM and CDR2 ANQGSEA. The CDR3 covers 16 residues. V was clipped by 4 bases and J by 6 bases; unmatched bases: 13. This chain's CDR3 is CSVASGRALFADTQYF. DNA for the CDR3: TGCAGCGTTGCGAGCGGGAGGGCCTTATTTGCGGATACGCAGTATTTT.

As regards this clonotype: The junction departs from the called germline gene at one end, perhaps through a read error. J is TRBJ2-3 and V is TRBV19; no definite D call. The CDR3 contains 15 residues. Germline V CDR1 and CDR2: LNHDA, SQIVND (reference sequence). The CDR3 here is CASSLDRASTDTHYF. The DNA of the CDR3 is TGTGCCAGTAGTCTAGACCGGGCCTCTACAGATACGCATTATTTT.

The count of this clonotype is one. Mismatch with germline at one junction end may stem from a read error. The genes are TRBV11-2 and TRBJ2-1; D is perhaps TRBD1 or TRBD2 (5 bases each). Germline lookup yields CDR1 SGHAT and CDR2 FQNNGV. CDR3 length: 14 residues. Written as DNA, the CDR3 is TGTGACAACCAGAAGCGGCAGGGCGACAATGAGCAACTCTTC. Encoded protein: CDNQKRQGDNEQLF.

This clonotype has just a few counts. Being one base from a much bigger clone, this may be a read error. This chain connects TRBV7-9 to TRBJ2-3; possible D gene TRBD2, 6 bases. V dropped 1 base and J dropped 5 bases, with 25 bases sitting between them. The CDR3 extends over 19 amino acids. The germline CDR1 and CDR2 sequences are SEHNR and FQNEAQ (reference sequence). CDR3 sequence reads: CASSLGWAIQRAWEDTQYF. Here the CDR3 DNA reads TGTGCCAGCAGCTTAGGCTGGGCCATCCAGCGGGCTTGGGAAGATACGCAGTATTTT.